This T cell receptor (beta chain) stems from a study of response to subunit inactivated influenza vaccine. TCRdb re-called the RT-PCR reads through MiXCR, storing one row per CDR3 protein. The table records under 850,000 distinct CDR3 sequences, around 18% of them present only once. General observations from the study: The authors suggested that every seasonal influenza vaccination recruits few new T cells.

Regarding this clonotype: Its antigen is currently unknown.

Trimming took 6 bases from V and 11 from J, leaving 13 bases between them. CDR3 length: 11 residues. This TCR derives from a man aged 50-60 years who received an inactivated influenza vaccine. J is TRBJ1-1 and V is TRBV12-3 or TRBV12-4; a weak D match, TRBD1 (6 bases). The sample consisted of PBMCs from blood, taken roughly 5 days after vaccination. The CDR3 protein is CASRQGLDAFF. The DNA of the CDR3 is TGTGCCAGCAGACAGGGACTTGACGCTTTCTTT.